Here is one T cell receptor (beta chain) with its context. Assay: immunoSEQ multiplex PCR; the TCRdb copy retains only in-frame clones and omits some. Of roughly 130,000 clones in the sample, 80% to 90% were seen once. This record belongs to a study of control samples from healthy donors and cancer patients. Germline V gene sequence: CDR1 SGHAT, CDR2 FQNNGV. With 2 bases clipped from V and 4 bases from J, the junction kept 6 bases outside the gene matches. The CDR3 extends over 17 amino acids. This TCR was recovered from a woman aged 25 to 39 in good health. The chain is built from TRBV11-2 and TRBJ1-6; 9 nucleotides align to TRBD1. The sample was blood. The CDR3 loop reads CASSLLTGQGYNSPLHF. The DNA of the CDR3 is TGTGCCAGCAGCTTACTGACGGGACAGGGATATAATTCACCCCTCCACTTT.